Listed below are T cell receptor beta chains from one sample, sequenced in a study of T cell repertoires in aging, cancer and after chemotherapy. TCRdb re-called the multiplex PCR reads with MiXCR, one entry per CDR3 protein. The table lists 10,000 to 15,000 distinct CDR3 sequences, 35% to 45% of them singletons. The sample taken for sequencing was blood. All receptors derive from a human donor in good health. The donor label of this sample is uncertain. Each CDR3 is given with its conserved first and last residue. The order of the fields is clone size, V gene, D gene, J gene, CDR3 DNA, CDR3 protein. D genes are given only for firm matches. The size field is filled for only some rows; it gives once, few, many or a size class.

clone size: .
V gene: TRBV29-1
D gene: TRBD1
J gene: TRBJ2-2
CDR3 DNA: TGCAGCGGTGGACAGGGGGCGCTGGGCGGGGAGCTGTTTTTT
CDR3 protein: CSGGQGALGGELFF

clone size: .
V gene: TRBV30
D gene: .
J gene: TRBJ1-4
CDR3 DNA: TGTGCCTGGAGTCTGGCAGCCGGGATGGAAAAACTGTTTTTT
CDR3 protein: CAWSLAAGMEKLFF

clone size: .
V gene: TRBV18
D gene: .
J gene: TRBJ2-5
CDR3 DNA: TGTGCCAGCTCCGAAAGGAGGGAACGAGGAGAGACCCAGTACTTC
CDR3 protein: CASSERRERGETQYF

clone size: .
V gene: TRBV30
D gene: TRBD1
J gene: TRBJ1-4
CDR3 DNA: TGTGCCTGGAACAGGGGTGGAGACGAGGAAAAACTGTTTTTT
CDR3 protein: CAWNRGGDEEKLFF

clone size: few
V gene: TRBV30
D gene: TRBD1
J gene: TRBJ2-7
CDR3 DNA: TGTGCCTGGAGTGTAGGAGTGTACTCCGGACAGGGGAAATACGAGCAGTACTTC
CDR3 protein: CAWSVGVYSGQGKYEQYF

clone size: .
V gene: TRBV6-5
D gene: .
J gene: TRBJ2-2
CDR3 DNA: TGTGCCAGCAGTTCCCTAGCCTTTTCCCGGGAGCTGTTTTTT
CDR3 protein: CASSSLAFSRELFF

clone size: .
V gene: TRBV5-4
D gene: .
J gene: TRBJ2-5
CDR3 DNA: TGTGCCAGCAGCTTGGCCGCACTACAGACCCAGTACTTC
CDR3 protein: CASSLAALQTQYF

clone size: few
V gene: TRBV12-3/TRBV12-4
D gene: TRBD2
J gene: TRBJ2-1
CDR3 DNA: TGTGCCAGCAGTATGCCCACTATAGCGGCAGCGGGATGGGAGCAGTTCTTC
CDR3 protein: CASSMPTIAAAGWEQFF

clone size: few
V gene: TRBV7-6
D gene: .
J gene: TRBJ2-5
CDR3 DNA: TGTGCCAGCAGCTTAGTTGGACAGACCCAGTACTTC
CDR3 protein: CASSLVGQTQYF

clone size: medium-sized
V gene: TRBV19
D gene: .
J gene: TRBJ2-3
CDR3 DNA: TGTGCCAGTAGTATAGAGCCCACAGATACGCAGTATTTT
CDR3 protein: CASSIEPTDTQYF

clone size: .
V gene: TRBV19
D gene: .
J gene: TRBJ2-7
CDR3 DNA: TGTGCCAGTAGTGGGTTCGGCAGCTCCGTTTTC
CDR3 protein: CASSGFGSSVF

clone size: few
V gene: TRBV12-3/TRBV12-4
D gene: .
J gene: TRBJ2-3
CDR3 DNA: TGTGCCAGCGGGCGGGAAAGCACAGATACGCAGTATTTT
CDR3 protein: CASGRESTDTQYF

clone size: few
V gene: TRBV30
D gene: TRBD1
J gene: TRBJ1-4
CDR3 DNA: TGTGCCTGGAGTGAAACAGGGGGCCATGAAAAACTGTTTTTT
CDR3 protein: CAWSETGGHEKLFF

clone size: .
V gene: TRBV18
D gene: .
J gene: TRBJ2-2
CDR3 DNA: TGTGCCAGCTCACCACTCCCAGCGACGAACACCGGGGAGCTGTTTTTT
CDR3 protein: CASSPLPATNTGELFF

clone size: .
V gene: TRBV6-6
D gene: TRBD1
J gene: TRBJ1-4
CDR3 DNA: TGTGCCAGCGGGCTAAAAACCGGGACAGGGGAGACTAATGAAAAACTGTTTTTT
CDR3 protein: CASGLKTGTGETNEKLFF

clone size: .
V gene: TRBV24-1
D gene: .
J gene: TRBJ2-1
CDR3 DNA: TGTGCCACCAGTGACTCCCAGTCCTACAATGAGCAGTTCTTC
CDR3 protein: CATSDSQSYNEQFF

clone size: .
V gene: TRBV6-5
D gene: .
J gene: TRBJ1-1
CDR3 DNA: TGTGCCAGCAGTACCGACAGGCGGGCTGAAGCTTTCTTT
CDR3 protein: CASSTDRRAEAFF

clone size: .
V gene: TRBV6-5
D gene: .
J gene: TRBJ2-3
CDR3 DNA: TGTGCCAGCCCCCCGCCACAGGGAATGCCCTATACGCAGTATTTT
CDR3 protein: CASPPPQGMPYTQYF

clone size: .
V gene: TRBV15
D gene: TRBD2
J gene: TRBJ2-3
CDR3 DNA: TGTGCCACCAACCCCGTATTAGCGGGGCCAGATACGCAGTATTTT
CDR3 protein: CATNPVLAGPDTQYF

clone size: once
V gene: TRBV19
D gene: .
J gene: TRBJ2-7
CDR3 DNA: TGTGCCAGTAGTATAGGCCGGGGGCGATTCAAGTACGAGCAGTACTTC
CDR3 protein: CASSIGRGRFKYEQYF

clone size: .
V gene: TRBV27
D gene: .
J gene: TRBJ2-7
CDR3 DNA: TGTGCCAGCAGTTTATCGAACAGACCCTACGAGCAGTACTTC
CDR3 protein: CASSLSNRPYEQYF

clone size: .
V gene: TRBV27
D gene: TRBD1
J gene: TRBJ2-2
CDR3 DNA: TGTGCCAGCAGTATGCGCCCCGGGACAGGGTCCACCGGGGAGCTGTTTTTT
CDR3 protein: CASSMRPGTGSTGELFF

clone size: medium-sized
V gene: TRBV29-1
D gene: .
J gene: TRBJ2-7
CDR3 DNA: TGCAGCGTTGTATGGGAACGCGGGGCAGGGGACTCCTACGAGCAGTACTTC
CDR3 protein: CSVVWERGAGDSYEQYF

clone size: .
V gene: TRBV19
D gene: TRBD2
J gene: TRBJ2-3
CDR3 DNA: TGTGCCAGTAGCCCCGTGGGGAGGGCAGATACGCAGTATTTT
CDR3 protein: CASSPVGRADTQYF

clone size: .
V gene: TRBV30
D gene: .
J gene: TRBJ1-1
CDR3 DNA: TGTGCCTGGAGGGTACAGACAGTAAACTCTGAAGCTTTCTTT
CDR3 protein: CAWRVQTVNSEAFF

clone size: medium-sized
V gene: TRBV11-3
D gene: .
J gene: TRBJ2-2
CDR3 DNA: TGTGCCAGCAGCTCCCTTGGGACCGGGGAGCTGTTTTTT
CDR3 protein: CASSSLGTGELFF